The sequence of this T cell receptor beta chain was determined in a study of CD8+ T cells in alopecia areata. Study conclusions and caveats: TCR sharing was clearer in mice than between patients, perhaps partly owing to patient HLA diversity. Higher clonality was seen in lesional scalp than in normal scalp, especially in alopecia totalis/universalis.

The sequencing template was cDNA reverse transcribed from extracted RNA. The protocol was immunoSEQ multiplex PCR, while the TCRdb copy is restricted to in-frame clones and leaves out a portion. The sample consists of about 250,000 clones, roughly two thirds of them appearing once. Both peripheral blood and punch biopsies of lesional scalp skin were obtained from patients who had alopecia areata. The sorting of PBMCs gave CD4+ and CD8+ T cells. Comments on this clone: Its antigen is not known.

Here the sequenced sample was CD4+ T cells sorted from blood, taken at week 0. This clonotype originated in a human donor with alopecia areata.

Written as DNA, the CDR3 is TGCAGCGTCGTCCCCGACACAGATACGCAGTATTTT. As protein: CSVVPDTDTQYF. V usage is TRBV29-1 and J usage is TRBJ2-3, with D uncertain. The CDR3 is made up of 12 amino acids. Germline-derived CDR1 and CDR2 are SQVTM and ANQGSEA. Between the trimmed V and J ends, which lost 6 bases and 2 bases, there was a span of 9 bases.